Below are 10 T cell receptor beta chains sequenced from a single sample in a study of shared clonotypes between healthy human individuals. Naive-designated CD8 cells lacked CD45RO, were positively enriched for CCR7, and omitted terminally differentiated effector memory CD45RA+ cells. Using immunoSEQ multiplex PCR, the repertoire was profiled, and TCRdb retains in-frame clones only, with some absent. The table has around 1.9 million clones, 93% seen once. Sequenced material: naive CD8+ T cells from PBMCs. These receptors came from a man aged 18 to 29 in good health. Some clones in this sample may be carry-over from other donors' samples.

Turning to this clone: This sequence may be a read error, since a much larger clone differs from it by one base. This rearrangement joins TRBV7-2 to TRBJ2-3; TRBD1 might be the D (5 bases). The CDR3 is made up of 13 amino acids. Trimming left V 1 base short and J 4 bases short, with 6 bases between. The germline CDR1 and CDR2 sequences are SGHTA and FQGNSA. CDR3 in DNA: TGTGCCAGCAGCTTAGGGGGCCCAGATACGCAGTATTTT. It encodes CASSLGGPDTQYF. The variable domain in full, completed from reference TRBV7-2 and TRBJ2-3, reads GAGVSQSPSNKVTEKGKDVELRCDPISGHTALYWYRQSLGQGLEFLIYFQGNSAPDKSGLPSDRFSAERTGGSVSTLTIQRTQQEDSAVYLCASSLGGPDTQYFGPGTRLTVL.

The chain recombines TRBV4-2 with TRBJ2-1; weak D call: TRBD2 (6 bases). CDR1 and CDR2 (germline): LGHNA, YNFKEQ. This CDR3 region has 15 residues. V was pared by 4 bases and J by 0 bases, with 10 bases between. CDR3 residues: CASSRSGSSYNEQFF. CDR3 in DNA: TGTGCCAGCAGCCGTAGCGGAAGCTCCTACAATGAGCAGTTCTTC.

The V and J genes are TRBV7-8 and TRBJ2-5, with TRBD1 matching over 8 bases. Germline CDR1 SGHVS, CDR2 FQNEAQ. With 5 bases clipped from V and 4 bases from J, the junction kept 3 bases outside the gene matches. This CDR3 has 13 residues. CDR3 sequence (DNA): TGTGCCAGCAGCGTAGGACAGGGAGAGACCCAGTACTTC. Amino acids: CASSVGQGETQYF.

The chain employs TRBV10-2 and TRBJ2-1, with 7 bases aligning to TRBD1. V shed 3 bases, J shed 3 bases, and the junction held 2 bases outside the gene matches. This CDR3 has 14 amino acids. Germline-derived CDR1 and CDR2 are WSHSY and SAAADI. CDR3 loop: CASSDRGNYNEQFF. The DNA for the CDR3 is TGCGCCAGCAGTGACAGGGGGAACTACAATGAGCAGTTCTTC.

The CDR3: CASSWSGTGDYEQYF. The CDR3 coding sequence is TGTGCCAGCAGCTGGTCCGGGACAGGGGACTACGAGCAGTACTTC. The J gene is TRBJ2-7, the V gene TRBV7-8; 10 nucleotides line up with TRBD1. The CDR3 covers 15 residues. The V and J ends lost 4 bases and 3 bases, in that order; junction bases with no gene match: 6. The germline V gene encodes CDR1 SGHVS and CDR2 FQNEAQ. The full variable domain, completed using reference TRBV7-8 and TRBJ2-7, is GAGVSQSPRYKVAKRGQDVALRCDPISGHVSLFWYQQALGQGPEFLTYFQNEAQLDKSGLPSDRFFAERPEGSVSTLKIQRTQQEDSAVYLCASSWSGTGDYEQYFGPGTRLTVT.

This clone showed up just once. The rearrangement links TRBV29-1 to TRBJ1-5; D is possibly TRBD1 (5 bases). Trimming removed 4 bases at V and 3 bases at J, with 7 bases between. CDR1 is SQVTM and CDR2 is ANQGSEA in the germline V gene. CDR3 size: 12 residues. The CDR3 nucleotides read TGCAGCGTTGTGGGGGACAATCAGCCCCAGCATTTT. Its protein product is CSVVGDNQPQHF.

CDR3 sequence: CASSGTDIYEQYF. CDR3 sequence (DNA): TGTGCCAGCAGCGGGACAGATATCTACGAGCAGTACTTC. V and J are TRBV27 and TRBJ2-7, with TRBD1 matching over 7 bases. Germline CDR1 and CDR2: MNHEY and SMNVEV (reference sequence). V was clipped by 6 bases and J by 3 bases; unmatched bases: 5. The CDR3 runs 13 residues.

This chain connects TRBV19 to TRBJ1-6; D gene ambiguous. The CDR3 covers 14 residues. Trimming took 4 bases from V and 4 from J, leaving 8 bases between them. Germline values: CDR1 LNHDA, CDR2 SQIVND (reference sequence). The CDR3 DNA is TGTGCCAGTAGTACTTGGGTTTATAATTCACCCCTCCACTTT. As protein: CASSTWVYNSPLHF.

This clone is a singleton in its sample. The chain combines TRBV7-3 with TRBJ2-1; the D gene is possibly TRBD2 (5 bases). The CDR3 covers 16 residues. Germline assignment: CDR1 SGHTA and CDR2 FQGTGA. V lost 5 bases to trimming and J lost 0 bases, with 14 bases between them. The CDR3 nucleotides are TGTGCCAGCAGCCCTGCCAGCGGAGTCTCCTACAATGAGCAGTTCTTC. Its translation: CASSPASGVSYNEQFF.

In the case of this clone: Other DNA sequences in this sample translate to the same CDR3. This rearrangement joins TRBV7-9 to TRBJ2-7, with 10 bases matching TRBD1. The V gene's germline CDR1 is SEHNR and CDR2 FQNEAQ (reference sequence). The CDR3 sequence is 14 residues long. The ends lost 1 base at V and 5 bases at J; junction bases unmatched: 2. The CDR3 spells CASSLGQGANEQYF. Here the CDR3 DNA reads TGTGCCAGCAGCTTAGGACAGGGGGCCAACGAGCAGTACTTC.